The 19 T cell receptor beta chains in this list originate from one sample, sequenced in a study of blood T cell repertoires in COVID-19. The data were produced by immunoSEQ multiplex PCR, yet TCRdb's version contains in-frame clones alone and is incomplete. The table shows about 150,000 clones, with over 60% occurring only once. Sequencing used peripheral blood. All receptors derive from a woman older than 75 with acute or convalescent COVID-19.

This chain connects TRBV6-5 to TRBJ1-2; D is undetermined. The V gene lost 4 bases and the J gene lost 0 bases, with 12 bases spanning the gap. Germline V gene sequence: CDR1 MNHEY, CDR2 SVGAGI. This CDR3 has 15 amino acids. CDR3 region: CASSLLAYPNYGYTF. Here the CDR3 DNA reads TGTGCCAGCAGTTTATTAGCATACCCTAACTATGGCTACACCTTC.

This clone was observed a single time. The rearrangement joins TRBV11-2 to TRBJ1-1, with D unclear. Trimming removed 5 bases at V and 3 bases at J, with 16 bases between. The germline CDR1 and CDR2 sequences are SGHAT and FQNNGV. This CDR3 region has 15 residues. CDR3 in DNA: TGTGCCAGCAGCCCGGGAGGTGGTCGGCACACTGAAGCTTTCTTT. This gives the protein CASSPGGGRHTEAFF.

The chain carries TRBV29-1 and TRBJ2-3, with TRBD1 matching over 9 bases. The CDR3 totals 15 residues. Germline CDR1 SQVTM, CDR2 ANQGSEA. The J segment lost 3 bases and the V segment lost 4 bases, leaving 8 bases of the junction unmatched. The CDR3 loop reads CSVATPGQGTDTQYF. For the CDR3, the DNA is TGCAGCGTTGCGACCCCGGGACAGGGAACAGATACGCAGTATTTT.

The J gene is TRBJ2-3, the V gene TRBV11-2, with TRBD1 identical over 9 bases. J was trimmed by 5 bases and V by 6 bases; bases with no gene match: 9. Per germline, CDR1 SGHAT and CDR2 FQNNGV. This CDR3 has 15 amino acids. In nucleotides, the CDR3 is TGTGCCAGCAGTTATAACAGGGGGCGGGTAGATACGCAGTATTTT. It yields the protein CASSYNRGRVDTQYF. Complete variable domain (other parts from reference TRBV11-2 and TRBJ2-3): EAGVAQSPRYKIIEKRQSVAFWCNPISGHATLYWYQQILGQGPKLLIQFQNNGVVDDSQLPKDRFSAERLKGVDSTLKIQPAKLEDSAVYLCASSYNRGRVDTQYFGPGTRLTVL.

This chain links TRBV19 with TRBJ1-1; D ambiguous. CDR1 LNHDA and CDR2 SQIVND come from the germline V gene (reference sequence). Trimming cost V 7 bases and J 11 bases, with 14 bases left between them. The CDR3 extends over 11 amino acids. The CDR3 sequence: CASTFGVLAFF. The CDR3, as DNA: TGTGCCAGTACCTTTGGAGTACTCGCTTTCTTT.

The rearrangement joins TRBV18 to TRBJ1-2; perhaps TRBD1 as D (5 bases). The CDR3 is made up of 14 amino acids. Trimming took 6 bases from V and 0 from J, leaving 11 bases between them. Germline loops: CDR1 KGHSH, CDR2 LQKENI. The CDR3 DNA is TGTGCCAGCTCCCAGGGCCCATCTAACTATGGCTACACCTTC. As protein: CASSQGPSNYGYTF.

The chain has TRBV15 and TRBJ1-2, with a possible D match to TRBD1 (5 bases). Germline-derived CDR1 and CDR2 are LNHNV and YYDKDF (reference sequence). The CDR3 contains 13 residues. V was clipped by 0 bases and J by 7 bases, with 9 bases between them. CDR3 protein: CATSRDRQTGYTF. DNA of the CDR3: TGTGCCACCAGCAGAGATCGACAGACTGGCTACACCTTC.

As regards this clone: One end of the junction is discordant with germline, which a read error may explain. The chain employs TRBV11-2 and TRBJ2-7, with TRBD2 matching over 13 bases. Per germline, CDR1 SGHAT and CDR2 FQNNGV. The CDR3 totals 13 residues. CDR3 amino acids: CASSSRTSGSRHF. The CDR3 region has the DNA TGTGCCAGCAGCTCTCGGACTAGCGGGAGCCGCCACTTC.

This clone was found a few times. The gene calls are TRBV10-3 and TRBJ1-1; TRBD1 is a possible D gene (5 bases). The CDR3 covers 16 residues. V was clipped by 3 bases and J by 1 base, with 15 bases between them. Germline V gene sequence: CDR1 ENHRY, CDR2 SYGVKD. CDR3 residues: CAISDNRFSPNTEAFF. CDR3 coding DNA: TGTGCCATCAGTGATAACAGGTTTTCTCCGAACACTGAAGCTTTCTTT.

The chain combines TRBV7-9 with TRBJ2-6, with 8 bases lining up with TRBD1. After removal of 5 bases from V and 0 bases from J, the junction contained 12 bases not matched to a gene. The length of the CDR3 is 19 residues. The V gene's germline CDR1 is SEHNR and CDR2 FQNEAQ (reference sequence). CDR3: CASSVSRTGSSSGANVLTF. The CDR3 coding sequence is TGTGCCAGCAGCGTATCCCGGACAGGGTCGTCCTCTGGGGCCAACGTCCTGACTTTC. Full variable domain (rest looked up from reference TRBV7-9 and TRBJ2-6): DTGVSQNPRHKITKRGQNVTFRCDPISEHNRLYWYRQTLGQGPEFLTYFQNEAQLEKSRLLSDRFSAERPKGSFSTLEIQRTEQGDSAMYLCASSVSRTGSSSGANVLTFGAGSRLTVL.

This clone appeared a few times. For the CDR3, the DNA is TGCGCCAGCAGCAATCTGGGACAGAGCTCTGGAAACACCATATATTTT. Its translation is CASSNLGQSSGNTIYF. J is TRBJ1-3 and V is TRBV5-1; TRBD1 aligns across 7 bases. CDR3 length equals 16 residues. The V gene's germline CDR1 is SGHRS and CDR2 YFSETQ. The ends lost 4 bases at V and 0 bases at J; junction bases unmatched: 7.

This chain uses TRBV4-3 with TRBJ1-2; 7 bases align to TRBD1. This CDR3 has 15 residues. The V gene's germline CDR1 is LGHNA and CDR2 YSLEER. Trimming removed 4 bases from V and 0 bases from J; junction bases left unmatched: 5. CDR3 sequence (DNA): TGCGCCAGCAGCCTAGGAGGGGGCGCTAACTATGGCTACACCTTC. Its protein product is CASSLGGGANYGYTF.

As to this clone: In the same sample, other DNA sequences code for this CDR3. V is TRBV5-1 and J is TRBJ1-4, with 9 bases fitting TRBD1. The length of the CDR3 is 14 residues. CDR1 is SGHRS, CDR2 YFSETQ, per germline. The V segment lost 4 bases and the J segment 5 bases; nucleotides outside the gene matches: 3. The CDR3 DNA is TGCGCCAGCAGCCTCGGACAGGGGAATGAAAAACTGTTTTTT. Translating gives CASSLGQGNEKLFF.

V is TRBV10-3 and J is TRBJ1-4; 10 bases are a match to TRBD1. The CDR3 runs to 16 residues. The junction had 11 bases not matched to a gene; V was cut back by 5 bases and J by 8 bases. CDR1 is ENHRY and CDR2 is SYGVKD in the germline V gene. CDR3 in amino acids: CAISSALDRGEEKLFF. Here the CDR3 DNA reads TGTGCCATCAGTTCTGCCCTGGACAGGGGGGAGGAAAAACTGTTTTTT.

The chain couples TRBV6-5 to TRBJ1-1, with D perhaps TRBD1 (6 bases). CDR1 MNHEY and CDR2 SVGAGI come from the germline V gene. The CDR3 contains 15 residues. The V gene lost 5 bases and the J gene lost 0 bases, with 13 bases spanning the gap. CDR3 protein: CASSRAGAVNTEAFF. DNA of the CDR3: TGTGCCAGCAGTCGAGCAGGGGCAGTGAACACTGAAGCTTTCTTT.

The chain is built from TRBV10-3 and TRBJ1-5; D may be TRBD1 (5 bases). This CDR3 is 13 amino acids long. Germline V CDR1 and CDR2: ENHRY, SYGVKD. The V end lost 3 bases, the J end lost 4 bases, and 7 bases lay between the germline ends. CDR3 protein: CAISDQGNQPQHF. CDR3 DNA: TGTGCCATCAGTGACCAGGGTAATCAGCCCCAGCATTTT.

This clone turned up a few times. The chain is built from TRBV4-3 and TRBJ2-5, with D perhaps TRBD2 (6 bases). The CDR3 loop spans 17 amino acids. V was pared by 0 bases and J by 5 bases, with 19 bases between. Per germline, CDR1 LGHNA and CDR2 YSLEER. CDR3 nucleotides: TGCGCCAGCAGCCAAGATTTAACGGGGGTACGAATGGAGACCCAGTACTTC. This translates into CASSQDLTGVRMETQYF.

This clone showed up just once. The genes are TRBV7-8 and TRBJ2-5; weak D call: TRBD2 (5 bases). Trimming cost V 1 base and J 5 bases, with 14 bases left between them. This CDR3 comprises 15 residues. The germline V gene encodes CDR1 SGHVS and CDR2 FQNEAQ. CDR3 DNA sequence: TGTGCCAGCAGCTTAGTGTTCGCGGGCAGGGAGACCCAGTACTTC. Amino acids: CASSLVFAGRETQYF.

V is TRBV14 and J is TRBJ2-4; 15 bases agree with TRBD2. The trim removed 1 base at V and 0 bases at J, leaving 7 bases unmatched. There are 20 residues in the CDR3. Germline V CDR1 and CDR2: SGHDN, FVKESK. Here the CDR3 DNA reads TGTGCCAGCAGCCAAGTGGGGACTAGCGGGAGGACCTTAGCCAAAAACATTCAGTACTTC. Translating it yields CASSQVGTSGRTLAKNIQYF.